These 8 T cell receptor beta chains came from one sample sequenced in a study of human T cells and chemical hapten exposure. TCRdb re-called the 5' RACE reads through MiXCR, storing one row per CDR3 protein. In the table there are 110,000 or so distinct CDR3 sequences, around a fifth of which are singletons. Unfractionated whole blood served as the source for total RNA extraction. The origin of the receptors is a human donor in good health.

V usage is TRBV3-1 and J usage is TRBJ2-2; no clear D. Per the germline V gene, CDR1 is LGHDT and CDR2 is YNNKEL (reference sequence). Between the trimmed V and J ends, which lost 1 base and 4 bases, there was a span of 10 bases. The CDR3 contains 15 residues. This chain's CDR3 is CASSQGGRVTGELFF. Written as DNA, the CDR3 is TGTGCCAGCAGCCAAGGCGGAAGGGTCACCGGGGAGCTGTTTTTT.

The V gene is TRBV5-1, the J gene TRBJ1-1, with D maybe TRBD1 (5 bases). Trimming cost V 4 bases and J 3 bases, with 16 bases left between them. The CDR3 has 15 residues. CDR1 is SGHRS, CDR2 YFSETQ, per germline. The CDR3 DNA follows: TGCGCCAGCAGCCCGAAGGTCCAGGGACACACTGAAGCTTTCTTT. This gives the protein CASSPKVQGHTEAFF.

This clonotype was counted a few times. The genes are TRBV7-9 and TRBJ2-7; no reliable D call. The CDR3 has 12 amino acids. The germline V and J ends were trimmed by 2 bases and 6 bases, with 8 bases remaining between them. Germline CDR1 and CDR2: SEHNR and FQNEAQ (reference sequence). Here the CDR3 reads CASSLPAGEQYF. The CDR3 nucleotides read TGTGCCAGCAGCTTACCCGCAGGCGAGCAGTACTTC.

This clonotype has more than one count but fewer than ten. The chain employs TRBV6-5 and TRBJ1-1; TRBD1 matches at 8 bases. The germline CDR1 and CDR2 sequences are MNHEY and SVGAGI. The CDR3 has 14 amino acids. Trimming removed 7 bases from V and 3 bases from J; junction bases left unmatched: 7. CDR3 sequence reads: CASTPQGVDTEAFF. The DNA for the CDR3 is TGTGCCAGCACCCCACAGGGGGTGGACACTGAAGCTTTCTTT.

This clonotype came up a few times. The chain links TRBV11-2 to TRBJ1-2; 12 nucleotides agree with TRBD1. Germline V gene lookup returns CDR1 SGHAT and CDR2 FQNNGV. With V trimmed by 4 bases and J by 4 bases, 13 bases remained unmatched. The CDR3 covers 18 residues. In DNA form, the CDR3 reads TGTGCCAGCAGCTCCTTTCGGGACAGGGGGCCCACTTTCTATGGCTACACCTTC. Translated: CASSSFRDRGPTFYGYTF.

The table lists this clonotype with a few counts. The chain couples TRBV20-1 to TRBJ2-7, with TRBD1 matching 7 bases. V lost 0 bases to trimming and J lost 5 bases; unmatched junction nucleotides: 13. The CDR3 runs 16 residues. Germline loops: CDR1 DFQATT, CDR2 SNEGSKA (reference sequence). CDR3 sequence (DNA): TGCAGTGCTAGAGATGTTCTTACAGGGGACCCGCACGAGCAGTACTTC. It specifies CSARDVLTGDPHEQYF.

The rearrangement joins TRBV11-2 to TRBJ2-2; D not certain. Trimming cost V 0 bases and J 9 bases, with 8 bases left between them. CDR1 is SGHAT and CDR2 is FQNNGV in the germline V gene. The CDR3 is 13 residues long. CDR3 DNA sequence: TGTGCCAGCAGCTTAGAGAGGCGATGGGAGCTGTTTTTT. Translation gives CASSLERRWELFF.

This clonotype was seen only a few times. The chain has TRBV6-6 and TRBJ1-6; 10 bases are shared with TRBD1. Germline CDR1 and CDR2: MNHNY and SVGAGI (reference sequence). This CDR3 has 16 residues. V dropped 7 bases and J dropped 5; count of bases not matched to a gene: 8. Here the CDR3 reads CASTLQTGGHNSPLHF. The CDR3 region has the DNA TGTGCCAGCACCCTCCAGACAGGGGGCCATAATTCACCCCTCCACTTT.